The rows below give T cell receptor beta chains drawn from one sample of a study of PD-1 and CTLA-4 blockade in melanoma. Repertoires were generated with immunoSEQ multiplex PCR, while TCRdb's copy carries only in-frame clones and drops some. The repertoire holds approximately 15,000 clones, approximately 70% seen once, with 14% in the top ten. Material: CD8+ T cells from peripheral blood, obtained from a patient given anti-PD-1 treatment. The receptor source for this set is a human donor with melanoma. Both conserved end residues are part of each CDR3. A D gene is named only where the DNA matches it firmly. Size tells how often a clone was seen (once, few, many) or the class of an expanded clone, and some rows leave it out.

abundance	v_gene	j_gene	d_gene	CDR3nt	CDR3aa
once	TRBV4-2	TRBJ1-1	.	TGTGCCAGCAGCCACGCTTTGGGGTTCAGGGACCAAGGCAGGGACACTGAAGCTTTCTTT	CASSHALGFRDQGRDTEAFF
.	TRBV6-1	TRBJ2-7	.	TGTGCCAGCAGTGAATGGTTGGCAGGGGTCGAGCAGTACTTC	CASSEWLAGVEQYF
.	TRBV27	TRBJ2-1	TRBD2	TGTGCCAGCAGTTTCCTCGCACTAGCGGGGAATCACAATGAGCAGTTCTTC	CASSFLALAGNHNEQFF
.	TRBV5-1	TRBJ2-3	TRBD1	TGCGCCAGCAGCCAACCCCGGACAGGGATGAATCGAGATACGCAGTATTTT	CASSQPRTGMNRDTQYF
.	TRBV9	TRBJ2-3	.	TGTGCCAGCAGCGTAGTAGGGGGTGGAGACGCGCAGTATTTT	CASSVVGGGDAQYF
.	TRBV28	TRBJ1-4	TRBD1	TGTGCCAGCAGTTTGGGAGCAGGGGGAAGGTTTGAAAAACTGTTTTTT	CASSLGAGGRFEKLFF
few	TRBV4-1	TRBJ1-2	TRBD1	TGCGCCAGCAGCCTCACCCCGGGACAGGGTGGATCCTATGGCTACACCTTC	CASSLTPGQGGSYGYTF
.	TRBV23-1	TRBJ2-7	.	TGCGCCAGCGCTCCTCATACGGCAGGGGACAACACCTACGAGCAGTACTTC	CASAPHTAGDNTYEQYF
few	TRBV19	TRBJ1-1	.	TGTGCCAGTAGTATAGGGCCGGTGAACACTGAAGCTTTCTTT	CASSIGPVNTEAFF
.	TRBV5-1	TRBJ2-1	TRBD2	TGCGCCAGCAGCCGGACTAGCGGGGGGTACAATGAGCAGTTCTTC	CASSRTSGGYNEQFF
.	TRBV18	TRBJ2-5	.	TGTGCCAGCTCACCACCAGGCCAGGGGTGGCAAGAGACCCAGTACTTC	CASSPPGQGWQETQYF
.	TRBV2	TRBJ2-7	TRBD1	TGTGCCAGCAGTGACGGGACAGGGCACTACGAGCAGTACTTC	CASSDGTGHYEQYF
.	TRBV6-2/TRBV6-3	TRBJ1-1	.	TGTGCCAGCAGTGATAGGGAAATTGAAGCTTTCTTT	CASSDREIEAFF
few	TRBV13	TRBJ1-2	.	TGTGCCAGCAGCTTGGGTGAAAGTGTTAGTGGCTACACCTTC	CASSLGESVSGYTF
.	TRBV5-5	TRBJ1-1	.	TGTGCCAGCAGCTTTATAAGGGCGGTGAACACTGAAGCTTTCTTT	CASSFIRAVNTEAFF
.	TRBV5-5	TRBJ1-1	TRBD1	TGTGCCAGCAGCGAACGGACAGGGGGTTTGAACACTGAAGCTTTCTTT	CASSERTGGLNTEAFF
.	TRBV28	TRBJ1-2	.	TGTGCCAGCAGTTTCCGAAGGTTGGGTTATGGCTACACCTTC	CASSFRRLGYGYTF
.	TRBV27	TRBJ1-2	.	TGTGCCAGCAGTTTAAAGGGGGTCGATGGCTACACCTTC	CASSLKGVDGYTF
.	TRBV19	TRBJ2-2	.	TGTGCCAGTAGTATCGAGGACACCGGGGAGCTGTTTTTT	CASSIEDTGELFF
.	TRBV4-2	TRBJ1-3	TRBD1	TGTGCCAGCAGCCCCGACAGGGGAGGAGGAAACACCATATATTTT	CASSPDRGGGNTIYF
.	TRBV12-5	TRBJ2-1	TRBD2	TGTGCTAGTGGTTTCTCCCTAGCGGTGCAGGACTACAATGAGCAGTTCTTC	CASGFSLAVQDYNEQFF
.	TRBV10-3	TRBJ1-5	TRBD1	TGTGCCATCAGTGACGGGACAGGGGAGGTTCAGCCCCAGCATTTT	CAISDGTGEVQPQHF
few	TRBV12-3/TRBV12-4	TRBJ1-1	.	TGTGCCAGCAGGAGAGGGGTGAACACTGAAGCTTTCTTT	CASRRGVNTEAFF
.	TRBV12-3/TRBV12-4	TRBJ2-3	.	TGTGCCAGCAGTTTTTATCCGGATACGCAGTATTTT	CASSFYPDTQYF
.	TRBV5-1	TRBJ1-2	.	TGCGCCAGCAGCTTGGGAGCCTATGGCTACACCTTC	CASSLGAYGYTF
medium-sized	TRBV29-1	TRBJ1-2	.	TGCAGCGTTGAAAGGGTGTTGTATGGCTACACCTTC	CSVERVLYGYTF
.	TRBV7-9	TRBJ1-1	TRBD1	TGTGCCAGCAGCACCCCAACGACAGGGACCTGGAGTGAAGCTTTCTTT	CASSTPTTGTWSEAFF
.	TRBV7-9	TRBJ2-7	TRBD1	TGTGCCAGCAGCTTGACAGGGGCCGAGCAGTACTTC	CASSLTGAEQYF
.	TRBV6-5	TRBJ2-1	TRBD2	TGTGCCAGCAGGAACGGCGGGAGCTCCTACAATGAGCAGTTCTTC	CASRNGGSSYNEQFF
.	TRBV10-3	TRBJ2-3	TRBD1	TGTGCCATCAGTGACCCGGGACAGACAGATACGCAGTATTTT	CAISDPGQTDTQYF
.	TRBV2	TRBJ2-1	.	TGTGCCAGCAGTGAGCTGAGCTCCTACAATGAGCAGTTCTTC	CASSELSSYNEQFF
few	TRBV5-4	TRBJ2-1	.	TGTGCCAGCAGCTTGCTACAAGGTTTTGGCAATGAGCAGTTCTTC	CASSLLQGFGNEQFF
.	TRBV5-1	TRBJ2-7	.	TGCGCCAGCAGCTCTAGGGGGGGCGATTACGAGCAGTACTTC	CASSSRGGDYEQYF
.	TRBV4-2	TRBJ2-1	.	TGTGCCAGCAGCCAAGACCCCGGACCCAACAATGAGCAGTTCTTC	CASSQDPGPNNEQFF